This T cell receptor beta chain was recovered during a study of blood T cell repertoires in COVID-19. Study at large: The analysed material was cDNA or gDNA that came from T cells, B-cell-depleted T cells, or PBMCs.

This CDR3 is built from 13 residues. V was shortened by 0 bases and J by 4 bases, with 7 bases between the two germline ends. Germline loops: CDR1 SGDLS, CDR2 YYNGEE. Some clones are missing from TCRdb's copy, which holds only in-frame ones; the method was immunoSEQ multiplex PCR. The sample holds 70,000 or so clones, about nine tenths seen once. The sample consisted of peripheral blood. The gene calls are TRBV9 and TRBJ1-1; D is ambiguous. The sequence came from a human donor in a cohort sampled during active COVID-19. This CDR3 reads CASSVEDFTEAFF. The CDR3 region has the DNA TGTGCCAGCAGCGTAGAGGACTTCACTGAAGCTTTCTTT.